These T cell receptor beta chains were read from a single sample in a study of T cell repertoires in aging, cancer and after chemotherapy. From the multiplex PCR reads, TCRdb called clonotypes with MiXCR, one entry per CDR3 protein. The sample includes about 6,400 distinct CDR3 sequences, about 20% of them seen just once. The sequenced material came from blood. These receptors were collected from a human donor with a blood cancer. CDR3s include the opening cysteine and the closing phenylalanine or tryptophan. The D gene is left open where the match is weak. Some rows mark clone size as missing; the rest say once, few, many or name a class of expanded clone.

CDR3: CASSLFPPASGGRDRGEQYF; DNA: TGTGCCAGCAGCTTGTTCCCGCCCGCTAGCGGAGGCAGGGATCGTGGAGAGCAGTACTTC; V: TRBV5-6; J: TRBJ2-7; size: -; D: TRBD2
CDR3: CSARDLAGAGGFSPYNEQFF; DNA: TGCAGTGCTAGAGACCTCGCTGGTGCGGGGGGGTTCAGCCCCTACAATGAGCAGTTCTTC; V: TRBV20-1; J: TRBJ2-1; size: -; D: TRBD2
CDR3: CASSLTPTGMNTEAFF; DNA: TGTGCCAGCAGCTTGACGCCGACAGGCATGAACACTGAAGCTTTCTTT; V: TRBV5-6; J: TRBJ1-1; size: -; D: -
CDR3: CASTTGAGEKLFF; DNA: TGTGCCAGCACAACAGGGGCAGGGGAAAAACTGTTTTTT; V: TRBV6-9; J: TRBJ1-4; size: medium-sized; D: TRBD1
CDR3: CASSSQPGPSDTQYF; DNA: TGCGCCAGCAGCTCGCAGCCAGGGCCCTCAGATACGCAGTATTTT; V: TRBV5-1; J: TRBJ2-3; size: -; D: -
CDR3: CSVEGRETYNEQFF; DNA: TGCAGCGTTGAGGGGCGGGAGACCTACAATGAGCAGTTCTTC; V: TRBV29-1; J: TRBJ2-1; size: medium-sized; D: TRBD2
CDR3: CASSPGTDYGYTF; DNA: TGTGCCAGCAGTCCGGGTACTGACTATGGCTACACCTTC; V: TRBV27; J: TRBJ1-2; size: medium-sized; D: -
CDR3: CASSLVAGLYNEQFF; DNA: TGTGCCAGCAGCTTAGTAGCGGGATTGTACAATGAGCAGTTCTTC; V: TRBV11-2; J: TRBJ2-1; size: medium-sized; D: TRBD2
CDR3: CSAYLGLRNTDTQYF; DNA: TGCAGTGCTTATTTGGGACTCAGAAACACAGATACGCAGTATTTT; V: TRBV20-1; J: TRBJ2-3; size: medium-sized; D: -
CDR3: CASRPRGPQDVYEQYF; DNA: TGTGCCAGCAGACCGAGGGGACCCCAAGACGTCTACGAGCAGTACTTC; V: TRBV6-5; J: TRBJ2-7; size: medium-sized; D: -
CDR3: CASSQGQGVGYEQYF; DNA: TGTGCCAGTAGTCAAGGACAGGGGGTTGGCTACGAGCAGTACTTC; V: TRBV19; J: TRBJ2-7; size: medium-sized; D: TRBD1
CDR3: CASSLPESEKLFF; DNA: TGTGCCAGTAGCCTTCCGGAGAGTGAAAAACTGTTTTTT; V: TRBV19; J: TRBJ1-4; size: medium-sized; D: -
CDR3: CASSFSSGQGVQPQHF; DNA: TGTGCCAGCAGCTTTTCATCGGGACAGGGGGTTCAGCCCCAGCATTTT; V: TRBV5-5; J: TRBJ1-5; size: -; D: TRBD1
CDR3: CASMAGYEQYF; DNA: TGTGCCAGCATGGCTGGCTACGAGCAGTACTTC; V: TRBV27; J: TRBJ2-7; size: medium-sized; D: -
CDR3: CASSNRGHSGNTIYF; DNA: TGTGCCAGCAGTAACAGGGGCCACTCTGGAAACACCATATATTTT; V: TRBV6-1; J: TRBJ1-3; size: medium-sized; D: TRBD1
CDR3: CASSLDQIPVF; DNA: TGTGCCAGCAGCTTAGATCAGATCCCAGTATTC; V: TRBV7-9; J: TRBJ2-1; size: medium-sized; D: -